These T cell receptor beta chains were read from a single sample in a study of cytomegalovirus exposure and HLA in healthy donors. Sequenced by immunoSEQ multiplex PCR; TCRdb stores in-frame clones only, minus some. This sample yields about 100,000 clones, of which 70% to 80% are seen a single time; around 20% belongs to the top ten. Material for sequencing was PBMCs. These receptor sequences come from an older woman in good health and CMV-seropositive. CDR3s include the opening cysteine and the closing phenylalanine or tryptophan. The D gene is left open where the match is weak. A row's size may be missing; if present it is once, few, many or a size class.

J gene | D gene | V gene | clone size | CDR3 protein | CDR3 DNA
TRBJ2-1 | - | TRBV15 | - | CATSYTMPYNEQFF | TGTGCCACCAGCTACACGATGCCCTACAATGAGCAGTTCTTC
TRBJ2-1 | TRBD2 | TRBV6-1 | - | CASSEGSSLAAYNEQFF | TGTGCCAGCAGTGAGGGGTCCTCCCTAGCGGCCTACAATGAGCAGTTCTTC
TRBJ2-7 | TRBD1 | TRBV5-4 | - | CASNQDRVGEQYF | TGTGCCAGCAACCAAGACAGGGTCGGGGAGCAGTACTTC
TRBJ1-4 | TRBD1 | TRBV4-1 | few | CASSQFTGTGNEKLFF | TGCGCCAGCAGCCAATTCACCGGGACAGGCAATGAAAAACTGTTTTTT
TRBJ2-7 | TRBD2 | TRBV5-6 | - | CASSSRTSGRYEQYF | TGTGCCAGCAGCTCCCGGACTAGCGGGAGGTACGAGCAGTACTTC
TRBJ2-1 | - | TRBV7-9 | - | CSSSSQNEQFF | TGTTCCAGCAGCTCCCAGAATGAGCAGTTCTTC
TRBJ1-1 | - | TRBV5-1 | few | CASSLEGGGVNTEAFF | TGCGCCAGCAGCTTGGAGGGCGGGGGCGTGAACACTGAAGCTTTCTTT
TRBJ1-5 | - | TRBV6-6 | few | CASSWEANQPQHF | TGTGCCAGCAGTTGGGAGGCAAATCAGCCCCAGCATTTT
TRBJ1-3 | TRBD1 | TRBV4-1 | - | CASSQETNDWGQAENTIYF | TGCGCCAGCAGCCAAGAGACTAACGATTGGGGACAGGCAGAAAACACCATATATTTT
TRBJ2-5 | TRBD1 | TRBV27 | - | CASSLNRGETQYF | TGTGCCAGCAGTTTAAACAGGGGTGAGACCCAGTACTTC
TRBJ2-1 | TRBD1 | TRBV10-3 | - | CAIRSDEGANNEQFF | TGTGCCATCCGGTCGGATGAGGGGGCGAACAATGAGCAGTTCTTC
TRBJ1-1 | - | TRBV18 | - | CASSPGPGRNTEAFF | TGTGCCAGCTCACCCGGGCCAGGGCGGAACACTGAAGCTTTCTTT
TRBJ2-7 | - | TRBV15 | - | CATSRAGASYEQYF | TGTGCCACCAGCAGGGCGGGGGCTTCCTACGAGCAGTACTTC